Detailed here is one T cell receptor (beta chain). Its antigen is not known. The data were taken from a study of cytomegalovirus exposure and HLA in healthy donors. Germline V gene sequence: CDR1 MDHEN, CDR2 SYDVKM. The CDR3 sequence is 15 residues long. Trimming stripped 2 bases from V and 1 base from J, with 9 bases between. The PCR employed 60 Vbeta primers together with 13 Jbeta primers. The method was immunoSEQ multiplex PCR; TCRdb's version includes in-frame clones alone and lacks a portion of them. Here the sample table reports just under 90,000 clones. Though probably carrying unrecorded immune exposures, donors were nominally healthy at sampling. General observations from the study: The classifier reportedly diagnosed cytomegalovirus status with high specificity and sensitivity. HLA-A and HLA-B allele assignments for most subjects were reportedly predicted accurately using TCR beta sequences. Another analysis was done later, and it associated approximately 15,000 TCR beta sequences with HLA alleles at 0.05 false discovery rate.

This receptor was obtained from a girl between 5 and 17 years old in good health and CMV-seropositive. Sequenced input: PBMCs. This chain joins TRBV28 and TRBJ1-3, with D unclear. CDR3 region: CASSLVRASGNTIYF. CDR3 DNA sequence: TGTGCCAGCAGTTTAGTGAGGGCTTCTGGAAACACCATATATTTT.